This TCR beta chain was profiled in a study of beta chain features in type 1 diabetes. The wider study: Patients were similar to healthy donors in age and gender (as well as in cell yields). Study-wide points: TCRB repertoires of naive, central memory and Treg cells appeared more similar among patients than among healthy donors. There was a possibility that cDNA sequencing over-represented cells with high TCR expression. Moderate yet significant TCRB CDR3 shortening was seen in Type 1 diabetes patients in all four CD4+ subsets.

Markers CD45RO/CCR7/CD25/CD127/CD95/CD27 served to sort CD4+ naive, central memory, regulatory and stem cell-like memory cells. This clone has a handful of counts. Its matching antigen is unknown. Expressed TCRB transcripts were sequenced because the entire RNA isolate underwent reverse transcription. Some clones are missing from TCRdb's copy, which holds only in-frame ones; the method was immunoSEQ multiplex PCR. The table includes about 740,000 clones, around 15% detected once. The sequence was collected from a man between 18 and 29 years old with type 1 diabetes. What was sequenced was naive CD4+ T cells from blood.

The CDR3 region has the DNA TGTGCCAGCAGTTACGGGGGGCTCTACAATGAGCAGTTCTTC. Protein: CASSYGGLYNEQFF. The chain links TRBV6-7 to TRBJ2-1; tentatively, D is TRBD1 or TRBD2 (6 bases each). TRBV6-7 is given ORF status, its function remaining uncertain. V was clipped by 2 bases and J by 3 bases, with 8 bases between them. The CDR3 totals 14 residues.